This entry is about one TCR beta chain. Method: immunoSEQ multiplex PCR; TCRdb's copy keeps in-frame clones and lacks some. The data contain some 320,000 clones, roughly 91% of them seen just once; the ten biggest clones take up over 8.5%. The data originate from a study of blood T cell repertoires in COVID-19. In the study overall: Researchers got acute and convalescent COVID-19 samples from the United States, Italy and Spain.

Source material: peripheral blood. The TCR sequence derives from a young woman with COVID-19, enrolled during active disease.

CDR3 sequence: CASSLVRANWAITDTQYF. The CDR3 nucleotides read TGTGCCAGCAGCTTGGTGAGGGCCAACTGGGCCATAACAGATACGCAGTATTTT. The genes are TRBV7-4 and TRBJ2-3, with D possibly matching TRBD2 (5 bases). The CDR3 runs to 18 residues. Germline V gene sequence: CDR1 SGHVT, CDR2 SQSDAQ. V lost 3 bases and J 3 bases, leaving 22 bases between the germline ends.